Below, 20 T cell receptor beta chains from the same sample are listed, as sequenced in a study of regulatory dendritic cells for organ transplantation. Libraries were prepared by immunoSEQ multiplex PCR; TCRdb keeps only in-frame clonotypes and omits some of them. The table has over 25,000 clones, roughly four fifths seen once. Source material: naive CD4+ T cells from blood. Described subset: CD45RA+ naive T cells. The receptors come from a human donor in good health.

This clone was seen only a few times. The rearrangement joins TRBV7-9 to TRBJ1-6; D is ambiguous. CDR1 is SEHNR, CDR2 FQNEAQ, per germline (reference sequence). Trimming removed 5 bases from V and 8 bases from J, with 13 bases in between. CDR3 length: 14 amino acids. The CDR3 DNA sequence: TGTGCCAGCAGCCCACCCCTAACGGATTCACCCCTCCACTTT. Its protein is CASSPPLTDSPLHF.

In this sample, this clone turned up a few times. This sequence joins TRBV6-5 and TRBJ2-7, with D hard to call. This CDR3 contains 13 residues. The V end lost 8 bases, the J end lost 2 bases, and 13 bases lay between the germline ends. Germline V gives CDR1 MNHEY, CDR2 SVGAGI. The CDR3 spells CASAQYKAYEQYF. The CDR3 nucleotides read TGTGCCAGCGCCCAGTACAAAGCCTACGAGCAGTACTTC.

The chain uses TRBV4-1 and TRBJ1-5; 10 nucleotides match TRBD1. This CDR3 region has 18 residues. Germline CDR1 is MGHRA and CDR2 is YSYEKL. The V segment lost 1 base and the J segment 1 base; nucleotides outside the gene matches: 7. CDR3 residues: CASSQGQGAGVSNQPQHF. CDR3 DNA: TGCGCCAGCAGCCAAGGACAGGGGGCGGGAGTGAGCAATCAGCCCCAGCATTTT.

This chain joins TRBV4-1 and TRBJ2-5, with 9 positions matching TRBD2. Trimming cost V 5 bases and J 2 bases; bases outside gene matches: 6. The CDR3 loop spans 15 amino acids. CDR1 is MGHRA and CDR2 is YSYEKL in the germline V gene. CDR3 bases: TGCGCCAGCAGCAAGGGACTAGCAGAACAAGAGACCCAGTACTTC. Translating gives CASSKGLAEQETQYF.

As for this clone: Relative to the germline gene, one junction end is altered; a read error may explain this. The chain joins TRBV9 to TRBJ2-4; a weak D match, TRBD1 (6 bases). Germline-derived CDR1 and CDR2 are SGDLS and YYNGEE. This CDR3 has 13 residues. The CDR3 protein is CASSVDSRDRPHF. The CDR3 bases are TGTGCCAGCAGCGTAGATAGTCGAGACAGGCCGCACTTC.

J is TRBJ2-1 and V is TRBV7-2, with TRBD2 matching 7 bases. In germline, CDR1 is SGHTA, CDR2 FQGNSA. The CDR3 consists of 16 residues. V shed 1 base, J shed 4 bases, and the junction held 7 bases outside the gene matches. CDR3 bases: TGTGCCAGCAGCTTAGTCGCGGGGGATCGATACAATGAGCAGTTCTTC. It encodes CASSLVAGDRYNEQFF.

The chain is built from TRBV11-3 and TRBJ2-7; tentative D call: TRBD1 (5 bases). CDR1 SGHNT and CDR2 YENEEA come from the germline V gene. Trimming pared 0 bases from V and 2 bases from J, leaving 8 bases between. The CDR3 length is 14 residues. Here the CDR3 DNA reads TGTGCCAGCAGCTTAGACCCAGGGACCTACGAGCAGTACTTC. Translation gives CASSLDPGTYEQYF.

This CDR3 reads CASISGTDNQPQHF. The CDR3 DNA is TGTGCCAGCATCTCAGGGACAGATAATCAGCCCCAGCATTTT. This rearrangement joins TRBV21-1 to TRBJ1-5; the table's D call, TRBD1, was not checked against the DNA. TRBV21-1 is labeled a pseudogene. The CDR3 runs to 14 residues.

This CDR3 reads CASSLETGGTGGYTF. The CDR3 DNA reads as TGTGCCAGCAGCTTAGAGACAGGGGGAACTGGGGGCTACACCTTC. The chain couples TRBV7-8 to TRBJ1-2; 9 nucleotides match TRBD1. Germline CDR1 SGHVS, CDR2 FQNEAQ. CDR3 length: 15 amino acids. The trim removed 1 base at V and 8 bases at J, leaving 8 bases unmatched.

The chain links TRBV19 to TRBJ1-2; tentative D call: TRBD1 (5 bases). Germline V gene sequence: CDR1 LNHDA, CDR2 SQIVND (reference sequence). CDR3 size: 13 residues. The ends were cut back, 5 bases at V and 2 bases at J, with 9 bases in the middle. CDR3 region: CASSSDRNYGYTF. In DNA form, the CDR3 reads TGTGCCAGTAGTTCCGACAGAAACTATGGCTACACCTTC.

The rearrangement joins TRBV2 to TRBJ2-5, with TRBD2 matching 8 bases. The CDR3 extends over 17 amino acids. Trimming at V came to 6 bases and at J to 0 bases, leaving 12 bases not matched to a gene. The germline gives CDR1 SNHLY, CDR2 FYNNEI. DNA of the CDR3: TGTGCCAGCAGCGCCCCGCGAAGCGGGGGCGACCAAGAGACCCAGTACTTC. This gives the protein CASSAPRSGGDQETQYF.

The V and J genes are TRBV7-9 and TRBJ1-4, with 7 nucleotides matching TRBD1. The CDR3 spans 15 residues. Germline-derived CDR1 and CDR2 are SEHNR and FQNEAQ (reference sequence). V lost 5 bases, J lost 4 bases, and 7 bases stayed unmatched. The CDR3 sequence: CASSLGGQNNEKLFF. CDR3 nucleotides: TGTGCCAGCAGCCTCGGGGGACAGAATAATGAAAAACTGTTTTTT.

The rearrangement joins TRBV25-1 to TRBJ2-3; 8 bases match TRBD1. The germline CDR1 and CDR2 sequences are MGHDK and SYGVNS. V dropped 0 bases and J dropped 3; count of bases not matched to a gene: 8. CDR3 length: 17 residues. CDR3 amino acids: CASSEYFKQGATDTQYF. CDR3 in DNA: TGTGCCAGCAGTGAATATTTTAAGCAGGGGGCGACAGATACGCAGTATTTT.

The genes are TRBV18 and TRBJ2-3; 12 nucleotides match TRBD1. CDR1 and CDR2 from the germline V gene are KGHSH and LQKENI. The length of the CDR3 is 17 residues. With 3 bases clipped from V and 2 bases from J, the junction kept 6 bases outside the gene matches. Here the CDR3 reads CASSPSPGQGATDTQYF. CDR3 DNA: TGTGCCAGCTCACCGTCCCCGGGACAGGGGGCCACAGATACGCAGTATTTT.

The chain employs TRBV18 and TRBJ2-1; TRBD1 matches 10 bases. The J segment lost 7 bases and the V segment lost 4 bases, leaving 10 bases of the junction unmatched. CDR1 and CDR2 from the germline V gene are KGHSH and LQKENI. There are 16 residues in the CDR3. The CDR3 DNA follows: TGTGCCAGCTCACTCCAGGGGACAGGGGTAAGAAATGAGCAGTTCTTC. Translating it yields CASSLQGTGVRNEQFF.

The J gene is TRBJ2-1, the V gene TRBV18, with a tentative D call TRBD2 (5 bases). V was shortened by 0 bases and J by 4 bases, with 13 bases between the two germline ends. The V gene's germline CDR1 is KGHSH and CDR2 LQKENI. This CDR3 is 16 amino acids long. In nucleotides, the CDR3 is TGTGCCAGCTCACCACCGCAGGCGGGTTTTTACAATGAGCAGTTCTTC. This encodes CASSPPQAGFYNEQFF. The complete variable domain, with remaining parts taken from reference TRBV18 and TRBJ2-1, reads NAGVMQNPRHLVRRRGQEARLRCSPMKGHSHVYWYRQLPEEGLKFMVYLQKENIIDESGMPKERFSAEFPKEGPSILRIQQVVRGDSAAYFCASSPPQAGFYNEQFFGPGTRLTVL.

The rearrangement links TRBV10-3 to TRBJ2-7, with D perhaps TRBD2 (6 bases). Germline CDR1 reads ENHRY; CDR2 reads SYGVKD. With 11 bases removed from V and 4 bases from J, the gap between germline ends came to 18 bases. The CDR3 spans 13 residues. CDR3 amino acids: CAASKVEGYEQYF. The CDR3 region has the DNA TGTGCCGCCTCTAAGGTGGAGGGTTACGAGCAGTACTTC.

V gene TRBV10-3 combines with J gene TRBJ1-2, with a weak D call TRBD1 (6 bases). Trimming stripped 5 bases from V and 5 bases from J, with 12 bases between. CDR1 and CDR2 (germline): ENHRY, SYGVKD. This CDR3 has 13 residues. For the CDR3, the DNA is TGTGCCATCAGTCCCGACAGGCTTTATGGCTACACCTTC. Protein product: CAISPDRLYGYTF.

The chain couples TRBV19 to TRBJ2-3; maybe TRBD1 (5 bases). Germline assignment: CDR1 LNHDA and CDR2 SQIVND (reference sequence). The CDR3 has 15 residues. V lost 3 bases and J lost 5, with 15 bases in between. The CDR3 sequence: CASSMDTGHGDTQYF. CDR3 nucleotides: TGTGCCAGTAGTATGGATACTGGACATGGAGATACGCAGTATTTT.

The chain has TRBV19 and TRBJ1-6, with 9 bases aligning to TRBD1. Germline values: CDR1 LNHDA, CDR2 SQIVND (reference sequence). V lost 6 bases, J lost 8 bases, and 11 bases stayed unmatched. CDR3 length: 16 residues. The CDR3 DNA follows: TGTGCCAGTAGAGGGACAGGGTTTACCCTGTATTCACCCCTCCACTTT. Translating gives CASRGTGFTLYSPLHF.